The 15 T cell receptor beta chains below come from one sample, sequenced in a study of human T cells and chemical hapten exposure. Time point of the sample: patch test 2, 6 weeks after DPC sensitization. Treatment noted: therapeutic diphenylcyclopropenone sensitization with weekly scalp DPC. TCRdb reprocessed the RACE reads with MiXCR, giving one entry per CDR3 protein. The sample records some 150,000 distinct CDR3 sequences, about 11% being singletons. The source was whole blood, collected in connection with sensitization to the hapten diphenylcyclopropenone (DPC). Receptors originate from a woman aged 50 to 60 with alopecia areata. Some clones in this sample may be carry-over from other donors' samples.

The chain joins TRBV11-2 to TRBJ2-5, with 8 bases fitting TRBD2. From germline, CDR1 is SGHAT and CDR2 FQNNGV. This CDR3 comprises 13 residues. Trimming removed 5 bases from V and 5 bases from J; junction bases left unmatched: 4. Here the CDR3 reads CASSRTSLETQYF. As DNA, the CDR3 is TGTGCCAGCAGCAGGACTAGCTTGGAGACCCAGTACTTC.

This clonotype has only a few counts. The CDR3 spells CSVSSTAEAFF. CDR3 sequence (DNA): TGCAGCGTCTCCTCGACAGCTGAAGCTTTCTTT. This chain joins TRBV29-1 and TRBJ1-1; D is possibly TRBD1 (5 bases). Germline V gives CDR1 SQVTM, CDR2 ANQGSEA. V was shortened by 6 bases and J by 6 bases, with 11 bases between the two germline ends. CDR3 length equals 11 residues.

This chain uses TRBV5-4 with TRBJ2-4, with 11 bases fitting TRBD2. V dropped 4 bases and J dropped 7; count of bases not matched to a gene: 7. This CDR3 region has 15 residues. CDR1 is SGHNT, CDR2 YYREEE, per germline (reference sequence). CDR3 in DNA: TGTGCCAGCAGCCGTACTAGCGGGAGTTTGAACATTCAGTACTTC. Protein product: CASSRTSGSLNIQYF.

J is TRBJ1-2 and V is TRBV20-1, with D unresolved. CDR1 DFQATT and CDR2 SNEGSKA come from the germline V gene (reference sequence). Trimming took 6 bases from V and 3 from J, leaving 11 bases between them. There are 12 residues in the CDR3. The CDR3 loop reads CSAKGEHYGYTF. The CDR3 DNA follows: TGCAGTGCCAAGGGAGAGCACTATGGCTACACCTTC.

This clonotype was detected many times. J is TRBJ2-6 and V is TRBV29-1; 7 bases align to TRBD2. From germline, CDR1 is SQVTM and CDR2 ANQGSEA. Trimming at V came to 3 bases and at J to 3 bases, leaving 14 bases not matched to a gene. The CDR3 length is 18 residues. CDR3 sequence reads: CSVEDVGGPSDGANVLTF. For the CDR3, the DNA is TGCAGCGTTGAGGATGTGGGAGGGCCATCTGATGGGGCCAACGTCCTGACTTTC.

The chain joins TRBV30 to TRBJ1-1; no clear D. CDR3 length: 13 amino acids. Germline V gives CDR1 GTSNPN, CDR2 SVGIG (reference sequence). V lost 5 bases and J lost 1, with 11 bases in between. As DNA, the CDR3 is TGTGCCTGGTCCCTTGTTTGGAACACTGAAGCTTTCTTT. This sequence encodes CAWSLVWNTEAFF.

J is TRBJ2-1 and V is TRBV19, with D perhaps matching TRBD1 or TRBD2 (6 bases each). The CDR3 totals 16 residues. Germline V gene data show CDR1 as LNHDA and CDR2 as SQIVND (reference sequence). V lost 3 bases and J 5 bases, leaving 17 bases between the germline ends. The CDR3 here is CASSMRGAGRDNEQFF. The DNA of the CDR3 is TGTGCCAGTAGTATGAGGGGGGCCGGGAGAGACAATGAGCAGTTCTTC.

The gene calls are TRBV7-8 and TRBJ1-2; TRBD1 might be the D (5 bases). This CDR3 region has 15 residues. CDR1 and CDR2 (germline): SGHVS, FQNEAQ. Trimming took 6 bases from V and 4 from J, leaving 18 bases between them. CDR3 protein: CASSKSTGLLYGYTF. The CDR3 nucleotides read TGTGCCAGCAGTAAAAGTACAGGCCTCCTCTATGGCTACACCTTC.

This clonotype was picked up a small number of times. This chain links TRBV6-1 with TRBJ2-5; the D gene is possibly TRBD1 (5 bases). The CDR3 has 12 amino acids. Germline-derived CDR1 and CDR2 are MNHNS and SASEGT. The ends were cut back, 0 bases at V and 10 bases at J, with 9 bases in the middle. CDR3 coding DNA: TGTGCCAGCAGTGAAGCGGGGCGGCACCAGTACTTC. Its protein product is CASSEAGRHQYF.

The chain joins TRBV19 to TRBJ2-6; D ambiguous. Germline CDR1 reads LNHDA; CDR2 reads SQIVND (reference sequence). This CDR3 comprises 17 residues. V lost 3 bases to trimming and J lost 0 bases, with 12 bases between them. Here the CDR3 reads CASSIGGWASGANVLTF. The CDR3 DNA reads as TGTGCCAGTAGTATTGGTGGCTGGGCCTCTGGGGCCAACGTCCTGACTTTC.

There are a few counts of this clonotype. CDR3 in DNA: TGTGCCAGCAGCCGACTAGCGGGATTCACCGGGGAGCTGTTTTTT. As protein: CASSRLAGFTGELFF. The chain combines TRBV3-1 with TRBJ2-2, with TRBD2 matching over 11 bases. Germline trimming cut 4 bases from V and 4 bases from J; bases unmatched to any gene: 2. This CDR3 contains 15 residues. Germline loops: CDR1 LGHDT, CDR2 YNNKEL (reference sequence).

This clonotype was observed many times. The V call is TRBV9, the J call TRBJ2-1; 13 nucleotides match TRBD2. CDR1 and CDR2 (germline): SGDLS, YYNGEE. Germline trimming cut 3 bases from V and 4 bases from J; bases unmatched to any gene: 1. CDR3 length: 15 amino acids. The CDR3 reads CASSALAGGYNEQFF. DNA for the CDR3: TGTGCCAGCAGCGCACTAGCGGGAGGGTACAATGAGCAGTTCTTC.

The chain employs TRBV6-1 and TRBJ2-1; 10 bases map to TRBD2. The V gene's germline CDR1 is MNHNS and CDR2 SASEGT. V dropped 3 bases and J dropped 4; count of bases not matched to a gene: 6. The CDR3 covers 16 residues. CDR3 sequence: CASSETGLALYNEQFF. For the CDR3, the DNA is TGTGCCAGCAGTGAGACGGGACTAGCGCTTTACAATGAGCAGTTCTTC.

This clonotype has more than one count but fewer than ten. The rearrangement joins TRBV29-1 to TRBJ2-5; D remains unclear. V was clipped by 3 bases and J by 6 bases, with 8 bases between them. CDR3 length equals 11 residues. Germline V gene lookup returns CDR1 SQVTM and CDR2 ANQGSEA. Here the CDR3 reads CSVDTSQTQYF. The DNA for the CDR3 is TGCAGCGTTGATACATCCCAGACCCAGTACTTC.

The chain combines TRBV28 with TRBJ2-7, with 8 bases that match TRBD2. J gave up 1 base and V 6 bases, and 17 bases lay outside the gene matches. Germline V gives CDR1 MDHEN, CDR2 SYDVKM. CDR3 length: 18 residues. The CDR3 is CASRRQQFDGTSSYEQYF. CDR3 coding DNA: TGTGCCAGCAGAAGGCAGCAATTCGACGGGACTAGTTCCTACGAGCAGTACTTC. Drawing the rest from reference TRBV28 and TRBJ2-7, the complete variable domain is DVKVTQSSRYLVKRTGEKVFLECVQDMDHENMFWYRQDPGLGLRLIYFSYDVKMKEKGDIPEGYSVSREKKERFSLILESASTNQTSMYLCASRRQQFDGTSSYEQYFGPGTRLTVT.